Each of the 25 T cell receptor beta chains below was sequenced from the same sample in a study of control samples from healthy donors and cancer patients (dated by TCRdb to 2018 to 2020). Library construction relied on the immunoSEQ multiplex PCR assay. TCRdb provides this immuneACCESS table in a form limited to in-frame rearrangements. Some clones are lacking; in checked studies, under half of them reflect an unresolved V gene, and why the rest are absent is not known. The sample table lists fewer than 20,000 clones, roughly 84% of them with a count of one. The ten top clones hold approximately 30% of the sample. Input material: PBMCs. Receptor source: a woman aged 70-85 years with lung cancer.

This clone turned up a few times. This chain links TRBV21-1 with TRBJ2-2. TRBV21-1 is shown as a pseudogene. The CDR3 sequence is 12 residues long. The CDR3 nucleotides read TGTGCCAACCGCACGAACACCGGGGAGCTGTTTTTT. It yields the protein CANRTNTGELFF.

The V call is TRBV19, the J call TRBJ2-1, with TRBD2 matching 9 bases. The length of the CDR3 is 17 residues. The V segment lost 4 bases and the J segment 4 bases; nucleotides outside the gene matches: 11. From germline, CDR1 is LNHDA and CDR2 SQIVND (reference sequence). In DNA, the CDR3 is TGTGCCAGTAGTACTCAGGCTACTAGCGGGCCTTACAATGAGCAGTTCTTC. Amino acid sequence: CASSTQATSGPYNEQFF.

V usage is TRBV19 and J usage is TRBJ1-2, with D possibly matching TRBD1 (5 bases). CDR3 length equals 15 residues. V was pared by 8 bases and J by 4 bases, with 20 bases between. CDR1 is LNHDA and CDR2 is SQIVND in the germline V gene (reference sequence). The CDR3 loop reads CASQLSTGGGYGYTF. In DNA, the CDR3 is TGTGCCAGTCAACTTTCCACCGGCGGGGGCTATGGCTACACCTTC.

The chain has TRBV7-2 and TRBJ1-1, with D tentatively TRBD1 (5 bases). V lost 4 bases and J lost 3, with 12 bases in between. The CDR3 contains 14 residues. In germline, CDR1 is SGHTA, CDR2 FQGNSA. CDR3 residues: CASSSYRWDTEAFF. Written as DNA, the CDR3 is TGTGCCAGCAGCTCCTACAGGTGGGACACTGAAGCTTTCTTT.

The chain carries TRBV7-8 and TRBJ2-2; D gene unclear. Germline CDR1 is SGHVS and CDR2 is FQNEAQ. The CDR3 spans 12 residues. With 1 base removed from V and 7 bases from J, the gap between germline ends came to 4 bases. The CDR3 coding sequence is TGTGCCAGCAGCTTAGGGAACGGGGAGCTGTTTTTT. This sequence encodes CASSLGNGELFF. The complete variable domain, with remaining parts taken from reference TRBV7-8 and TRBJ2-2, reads GAGVSQSPRYKVAKRGQDVALRCDPISGHVSLFWYQQALGQGPEFLTYFQNEAQLDKSGLPSDRFFAERPEGSVSTLKIQRTQQEDSAVYLCASSLGNGELFFGEGSRLTVL.

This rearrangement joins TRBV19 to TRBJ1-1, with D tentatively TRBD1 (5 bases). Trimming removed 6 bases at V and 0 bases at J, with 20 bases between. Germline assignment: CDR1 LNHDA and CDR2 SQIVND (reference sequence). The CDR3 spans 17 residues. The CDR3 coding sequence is TGTGCCAGTAGCAAAGACAGTGTTGCCTTCTTGAACACTGAAGCTTTCTTT. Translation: CASSKDSVAFLNTEAFF. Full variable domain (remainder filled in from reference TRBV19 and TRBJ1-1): DGGITQSPKYLFRKEGQNVTLSCEQNLNHDAMYWYRQDPGQGLRLIYYSQIVNDFQKGDIAEGYSVSREKKESFPLTVTSAQKNPTAFYLCASSKDSVAFLNTEAFFGQGTRLTVV.

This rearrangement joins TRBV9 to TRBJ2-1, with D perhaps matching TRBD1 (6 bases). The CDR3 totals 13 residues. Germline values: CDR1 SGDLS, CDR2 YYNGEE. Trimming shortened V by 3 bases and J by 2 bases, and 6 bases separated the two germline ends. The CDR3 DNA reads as TGTGCCAGCAGCGCAGGGGCCTACAATGAGCAGTTCTTC. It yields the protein CASSAGAYNEQFF.

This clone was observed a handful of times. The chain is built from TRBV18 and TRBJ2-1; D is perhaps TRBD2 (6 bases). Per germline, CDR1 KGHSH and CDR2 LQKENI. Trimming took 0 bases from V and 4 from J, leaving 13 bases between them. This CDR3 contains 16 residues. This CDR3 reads CASSPPERAGYNEQFF. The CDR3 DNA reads TGTGCCAGCTCACCACCGGAACGGGCGGGATACAATGAGCAGTTCTTC. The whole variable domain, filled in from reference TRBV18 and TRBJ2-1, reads NAGVMQNPRHLVRRRGQEARLRCSPMKGHSHVYWYRQLPEEGLKFMVYLQKENIIDESGMPKERFSAEFPKEGPSILRIQQVVRGDSAAYFCASSPPERAGYNEQFFGPGTRLTVL.

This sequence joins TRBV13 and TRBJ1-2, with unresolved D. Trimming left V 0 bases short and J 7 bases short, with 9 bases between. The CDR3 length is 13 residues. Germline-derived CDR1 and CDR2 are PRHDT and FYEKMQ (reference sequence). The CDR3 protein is CASSLGEVPGYTF. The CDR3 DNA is TGTGCCAGCAGCTTAGGAGAGGTTCCTGGCTACACCTTC. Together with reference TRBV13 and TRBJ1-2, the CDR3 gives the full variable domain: AAGVIQSPRHLIKEKRETATLKCYPIPRHDTVYWYQQGPGQDPQFLISFYEKMQSDKGSIPDRFSAQQFSDYHSELNMSSLELGDSALYFCASSLGEVPGYTFGSGTRLTVV.

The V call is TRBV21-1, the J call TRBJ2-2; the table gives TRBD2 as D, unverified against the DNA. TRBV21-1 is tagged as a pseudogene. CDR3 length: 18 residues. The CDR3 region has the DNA TGTGCCAGCAGCAAAGCGCTTTGGGGGGGCCCGAACACCGGGGAGCTGTTTTTT. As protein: CASSKALWGGPNTGELFF.

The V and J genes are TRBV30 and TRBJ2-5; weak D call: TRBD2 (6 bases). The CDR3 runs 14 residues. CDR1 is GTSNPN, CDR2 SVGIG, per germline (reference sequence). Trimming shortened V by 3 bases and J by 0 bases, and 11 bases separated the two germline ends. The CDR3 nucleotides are TGTGCCTGGAGCGACCTAGCGAACCAAGAGACCCAGTACTTC. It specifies CAWSDLANQETQYF.

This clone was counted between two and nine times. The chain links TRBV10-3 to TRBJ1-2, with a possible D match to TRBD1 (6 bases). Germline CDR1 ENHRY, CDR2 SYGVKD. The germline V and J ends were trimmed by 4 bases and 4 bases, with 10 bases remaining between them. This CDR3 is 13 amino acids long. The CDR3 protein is CAISALGAYGYTF. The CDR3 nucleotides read TGTGCCATCAGTGCTTTGGGGGCCTATGGCTACACCTTC.

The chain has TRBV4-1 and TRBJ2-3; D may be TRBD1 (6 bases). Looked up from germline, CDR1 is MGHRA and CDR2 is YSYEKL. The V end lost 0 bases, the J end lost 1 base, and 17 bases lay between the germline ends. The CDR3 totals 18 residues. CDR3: CASSQDSHGRGGTDTQYF. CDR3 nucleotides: TGCGCCAGCAGCCAAGATTCTCATGGCAGGGGAGGCACAGATACGCAGTATTTT.

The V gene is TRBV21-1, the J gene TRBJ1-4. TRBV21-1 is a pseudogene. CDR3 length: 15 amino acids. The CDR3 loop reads CASSRGTTTNEKLFF. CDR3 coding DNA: TGTGCCAGCAGCCGCGGGACCACAACTAATGAAAAACTGTTTTTT.

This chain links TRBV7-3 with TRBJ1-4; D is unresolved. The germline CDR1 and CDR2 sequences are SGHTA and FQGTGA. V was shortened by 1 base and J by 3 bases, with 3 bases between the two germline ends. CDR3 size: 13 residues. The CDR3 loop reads CASSLNPNEKLFF. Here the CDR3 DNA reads TGTGCCAGCAGCTTAAACCCTAATGAAAAACTGTTTTTT.

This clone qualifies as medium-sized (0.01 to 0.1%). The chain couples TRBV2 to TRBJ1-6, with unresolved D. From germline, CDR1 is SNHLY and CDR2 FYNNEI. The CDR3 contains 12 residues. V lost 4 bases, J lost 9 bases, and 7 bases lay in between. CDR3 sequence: CASSADGSPLHF. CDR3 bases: TGTGCCAGCAGTGCGGATGGTTCACCCCTCCACTTT.

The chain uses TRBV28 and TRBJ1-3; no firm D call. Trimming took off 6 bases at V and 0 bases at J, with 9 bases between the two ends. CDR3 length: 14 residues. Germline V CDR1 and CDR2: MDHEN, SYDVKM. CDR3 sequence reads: CASSPFYSGNTIYF. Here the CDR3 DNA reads TGTGCCAGCAGCCCCTTTTACTCTGGAAACACCATATATTTT.

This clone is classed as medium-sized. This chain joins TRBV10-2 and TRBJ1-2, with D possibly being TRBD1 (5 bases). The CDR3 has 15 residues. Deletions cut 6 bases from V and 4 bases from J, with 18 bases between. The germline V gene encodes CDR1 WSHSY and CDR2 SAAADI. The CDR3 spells CASRETGELAYGYTF. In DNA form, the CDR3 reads TGCGCCAGCAGGGAGACGGGGGAGCTTGCCTATGGCTACACCTTC.

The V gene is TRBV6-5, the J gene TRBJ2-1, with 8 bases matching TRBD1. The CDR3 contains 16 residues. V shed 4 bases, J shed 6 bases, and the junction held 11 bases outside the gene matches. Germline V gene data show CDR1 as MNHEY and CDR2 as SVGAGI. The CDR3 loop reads CASSWSLTGAGNEQFF. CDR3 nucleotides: TGTGCCAGCAGTTGGAGCCTGACAGGGGCGGGCAATGAGCAGTTCTTC.

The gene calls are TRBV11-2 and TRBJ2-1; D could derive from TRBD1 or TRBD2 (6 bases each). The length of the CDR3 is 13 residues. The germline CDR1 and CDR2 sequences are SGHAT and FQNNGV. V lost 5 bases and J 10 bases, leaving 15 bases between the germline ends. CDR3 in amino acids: CASSARGQGEQFF. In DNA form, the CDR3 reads TGTGCCAGCAGCGCCCGGGGGCAGGGCGAGCAGTTCTTC.

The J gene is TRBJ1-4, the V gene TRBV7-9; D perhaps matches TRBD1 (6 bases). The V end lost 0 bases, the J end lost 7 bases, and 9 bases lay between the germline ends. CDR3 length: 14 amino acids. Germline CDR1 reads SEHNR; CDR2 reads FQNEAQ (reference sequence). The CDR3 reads CASSLAQGGEKLFF. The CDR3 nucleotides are TGTGCCAGCAGCTTAGCACAGGGTGGTGAAAAACTGTTTTTT.

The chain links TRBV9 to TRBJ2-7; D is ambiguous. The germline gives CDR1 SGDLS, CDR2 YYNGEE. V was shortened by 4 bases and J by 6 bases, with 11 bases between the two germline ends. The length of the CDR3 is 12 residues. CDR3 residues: CASSQRGLEQYF. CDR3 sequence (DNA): TGTGCCAGCAGCCAACGCGGCCTCGAGCAGTACTTC.

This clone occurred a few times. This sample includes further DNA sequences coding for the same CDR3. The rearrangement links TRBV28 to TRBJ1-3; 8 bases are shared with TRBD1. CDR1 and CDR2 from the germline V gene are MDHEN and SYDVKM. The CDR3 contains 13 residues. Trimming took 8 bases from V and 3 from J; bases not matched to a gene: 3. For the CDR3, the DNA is TGTGCCAGCCTCAGGGGGCTTGGAAACACCATATATTTT. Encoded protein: CASLRGLGNTIYF.

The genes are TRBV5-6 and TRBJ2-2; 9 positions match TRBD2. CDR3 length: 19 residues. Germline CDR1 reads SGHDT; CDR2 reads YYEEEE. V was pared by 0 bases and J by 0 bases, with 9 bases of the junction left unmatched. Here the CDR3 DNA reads TGTGCCAGCAGCTTGGTTTCGGGACTAGCTTACGCGAACACCGGGGAGCTGTTTTTT. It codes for CASSLVSGLAYANTGELFF.

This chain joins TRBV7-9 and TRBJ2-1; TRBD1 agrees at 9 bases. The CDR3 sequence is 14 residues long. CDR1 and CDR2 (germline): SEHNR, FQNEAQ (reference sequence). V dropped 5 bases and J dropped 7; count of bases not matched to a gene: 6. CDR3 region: CASSPGQGQNEQFF. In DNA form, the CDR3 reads TGTGCCAGCAGCCCGGGACAGGGTCAGAATGAGCAGTTCTTC.